This T cell receptor (beta chain) comes out of a study of blood T cell repertoires in COVID-19. On the study more broadly: The origin of the acute and convalescent COVID-19 samples was the United States, Italy and Spain. The cDNA or gDNA used as material had been derived from T cells, B-cell-depleted T cells, or PBMCs.

Original methodology: Amplified reference gene primers provided the basis for estimating nucleated cell counts. This table comes from immunoSEQ multiplex PCR, and its TCRdb copy is limited to in-frame clones, with some not included. V and J calls and clone size are those listed in that table; D and trimming were worked out from the DNA. The sample lists almost 55,000 clones, about nine tenths occurring once. V was pared by 3 bases and J by 4 bases, with 5 bases of the junction left unmatched. The germline CDR1 and CDR2 sequences are MDHEN and SYDVKM. The CDR3 is made up of 14 amino acids. This chain joins TRBV28 and TRBJ1-2; 7 bases agree with TRBD1. The receptor was isolated from a middle-aged woman with active COVID-19. The sequencing input was peripheral blood. CDR3 in DNA: TGTGCCAGCAGTTTGACAGGGTTCGTCTATGGCTACACCTTC. It is translated as CASSLTGFVYGYTF.